One T cell receptor beta chain is described in this entry. Its antigen remains unknown. The entry originates in a study of shared clonotypes between healthy human individuals. Study-level information: Two women and a few men aged 18 to 49 served as donors.

Study results and limitations: Memory subsets generally showed lower estimated richness than naive subsets.

V was clipped by 3 bases and J by 4 bases; unmatched bases: 4. CDR3 size: 16 residues. The germline CDR1 and CDR2 sequences are MNHNY and SVGAGI (reference sequence). Profiled with immunoSEQ multiplex PCR; TCRdb holds only in-frame clones, not every one. The sample lists 2 million to 3 million clones, more than 85% occurring once. Donors were healthy HIV-negative adults without recently reported acute infections or vaccinations. V gene TRBV6-6 combines with J gene TRBJ2-5; 14 bases align to TRBD2. The sample was naive CD4+ T cells from PBMCs. Subset: CD45RA+ positively selected. The clonotype comes from a man aged 18 to 30 in good health. Some clones in this sample may be carry-over from other donors' samples. In nucleotides, the CDR3 is TGTGCCAGCAGTTATAGGGGACTAGCGGGAGTAGAGACCCAGTACTTC. This gives the protein CASSYRGLAGVETQYF.